Listed here are 8 T cell receptor beta chains from one sample, sequenced in a study of T-cell reconstitution after alpha-beta-depleted transplantation in children. TCRbeta library construction was performed incorporating unique molecular identifiers. TCRdb used MiXCR to reprocess the PCR reads, holding one entry per CDR3 protein. The table lists some 600,000 distinct CDR3 sequences, around 13% of them singletons. The sequencing used PBMCs, mostly from graft donor cells, collected 360 days after TCRalphabeta/CD19-depleted stem cell transplant. The receptors were sampled from a male patient under 18 who had a stem cell transplant for acute myeloid leukemia, so the T cells may come from the graft donor.

This chain links TRBV29-1 with TRBJ2-7; 9 bases agree with TRBD2. From germline, CDR1 is SQVTM and CDR2 ANQGSEA. CDR3 length equals 15 residues. J lost 3 bases, V lost 0 bases, and 6 bases had no gene match. CDR3 nucleotides: TGCAGCGTTGAAGATGCGGGGGGGTCTTTCTACGAGCAGTACTTC. Translated, it gives CSVEDAGGSFYEQYF.

This chain links TRBV19 with TRBJ2-6; 9 bases line up with TRBD1. The junction had 7 bases not matched to a gene; V was cut back by 4 bases and J by 0 bases. Germline CDR1 and CDR2: LNHDA and SQIVND (reference sequence). The CDR3 is 18 residues long. CDR3: CASSTGQGLGSGANVLTF. For the CDR3, the DNA is TGTGCCAGTAGTACGGGACAGGGTTTGGGCTCTGGGGCCAACGTCCTGACTTTC.

The sample holds a few counts of this clonotype. The CDR3 nucleotides read TGCAGCGGAACCGGGACAGACGCGACTGAAGCTTTCTTT. Translated: CSGTGTDATEAFF. The chain uses TRBV29-1 and TRBJ1-1, with TRBD1 matching 7 bases. The CDR3 has 13 amino acids. The germline CDR1 and CDR2 sequences are SQVTM and ANQGSEA. With V trimmed by 7 bases and J by 5 bases, 10 bases remained unmatched.

J is TRBJ1-1 and V is TRBV11-2, with unresolved D. Germline V CDR1 and CDR2: SGHAT, FQNNGV. V was cut by 5 bases and J by 0 bases, with 4 bases left in between. The length of the CDR3 is 12 residues. CDR3 amino acids: CASSMVNTEAFF. The DNA of the CDR3 is TGTGCCAGCAGCATGGTGAACACTGAAGCTTTCTTT.

This clonotype was detected only a few times. The CDR3 region is CSVGRGWQETQYF. The CDR3 coding sequence is TGCAGCGTTGGGAGGGGGTGGCAAGAGACCCAGTACTTC. V and J are TRBV29-1 and TRBJ2-5; either TRBD1 or TRBD2 may fit D (6 bases each). The CDR3 runs to 13 residues. Per the germline V gene, CDR1 is SQVTM and CDR2 is ANQGSEA. The germline V and J ends were trimmed by 4 bases and 2 bases, with 11 bases remaining between them. The whole variable domain, remainder taken from reference TRBV29-1 and TRBJ2-5, is SAVISQKPSRDICQRGTSLTIQCQVDSQVTMMFWYRQQPGQSLTLIATANQGSEATYESGFVIDKFPISRPNLTFSTLTVSNMSPEDSSIYLCSVGRGWQETQYFGPGTRLLVL.

This clonotype was observed a handful of times. V gene TRBV10-3 combines with J gene TRBJ2-3; 13 positions agree with TRBD2. Germline V gene data show CDR1 as ENHRY and CDR2 as SYGVKD. Losses at the gene ends were 0 bases for V and 4 bases for J; bases not matched to a gene: 7. There are 18 residues in the CDR3. The CDR3 DNA follows: TGTGCCATCAGTGAGTCGGGCACTAGCGGGAGGGCCGCAGATACGCAGTATTTT. It yields the protein CAISESGTSGRAADTQYF.

The chain has TRBV12-5 and TRBJ2-2, with D hard to call. Germline V gives CDR1 LGHNT, CDR2 FRNRAP. The V end was cut by 2 bases, the J end by 7 bases, with 5 bases between. The CDR3 sequence is 12 residues long. As DNA, the CDR3 is TGTGCTAGTGGTTTGATGAGCGGGGAGCTGTTTTTT. It yields the protein CASGLMSGELFF.

In its sample, this clonotype was seen many times. The chain is built from TRBV18 and TRBJ2-6; D possibly corresponds to TRBD1 (6 bases). Per the germline V gene, CDR1 is KGHSH and CDR2 is LQKENI. Between the trimmed V and J ends, which lost 3 bases and 0 bases, there was a span of 9 bases. The CDR3 covers 16 residues. CDR3 nucleotide sequence: TGTGCCAGCTCACCGGGGGCAGTCTCTGGGGCCAACGTCCTGACTTTC. It codes for CASSPGAVSGANVLTF.